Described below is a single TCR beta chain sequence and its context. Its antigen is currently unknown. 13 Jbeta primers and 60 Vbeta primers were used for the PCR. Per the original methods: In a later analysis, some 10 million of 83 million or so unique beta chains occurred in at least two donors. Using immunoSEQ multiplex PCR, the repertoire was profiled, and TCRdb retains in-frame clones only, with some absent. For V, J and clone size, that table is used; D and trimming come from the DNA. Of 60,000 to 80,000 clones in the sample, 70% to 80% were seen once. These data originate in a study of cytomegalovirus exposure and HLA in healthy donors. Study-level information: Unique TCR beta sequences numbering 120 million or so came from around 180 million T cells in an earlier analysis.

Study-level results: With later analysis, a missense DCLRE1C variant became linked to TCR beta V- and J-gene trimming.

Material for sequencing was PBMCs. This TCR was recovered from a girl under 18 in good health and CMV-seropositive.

CDR3 loop: CASSLLSRADTQYF. The CDR3, as DNA: TGTGCCAGCAGCCTCCTAAGCCGTGCAGATACGCAGTATTTT. The chain links TRBV9 to TRBJ2-3; no definite D call. V gave up 4 bases and J gave up 4 bases, with 13 bases separating them. This CDR3 is 14 amino acids long. The germline V gene has CDR1 SGDLS and CDR2 YYNGEE.